Listed here is a single T cell receptor beta chain. Per the original methods: Nucleated cell number was recorded as an estimate derived from reference gene primer amplification. Repertoires were generated with immunoSEQ multiplex PCR, while TCRdb's copy carries only in-frame clones and drops some. V and J calls and clone size are as listed in that table; D and trimming were resolved from the DNA. The repertoire holds about 310,000 clones, with about nine tenths as singletons. The data stem from a study of blood T cell repertoires in COVID-19. Study summary: Both acute and convalescent COVID-19 samples were obtained from the United States, Italy and Spain. T cells, B-cell-depleted T cells, or PBMCs supplied cDNA or gDNA.

The V gene lost 2 bases and the J gene lost 2 bases, with 6 bases spanning the gap. Germline CDR1 is LGHDT and CDR2 is YNNKEL (reference sequence). This CDR3 has 13 residues. The receptor's source is a middle-aged man with active or convalescent COVID-19. The chain carries TRBV3-1 (or the pseudogene TRBV3-2) and TRBJ1-2; tentatively, D is TRBD1 (6 bases). The sequenced material came from peripheral blood. This CDR3 is CASSQTGNYGYTF. For the CDR3, the DNA is TGTGCCAGCAGCCAAACAGGGAACTATGGCTACACCTTC.